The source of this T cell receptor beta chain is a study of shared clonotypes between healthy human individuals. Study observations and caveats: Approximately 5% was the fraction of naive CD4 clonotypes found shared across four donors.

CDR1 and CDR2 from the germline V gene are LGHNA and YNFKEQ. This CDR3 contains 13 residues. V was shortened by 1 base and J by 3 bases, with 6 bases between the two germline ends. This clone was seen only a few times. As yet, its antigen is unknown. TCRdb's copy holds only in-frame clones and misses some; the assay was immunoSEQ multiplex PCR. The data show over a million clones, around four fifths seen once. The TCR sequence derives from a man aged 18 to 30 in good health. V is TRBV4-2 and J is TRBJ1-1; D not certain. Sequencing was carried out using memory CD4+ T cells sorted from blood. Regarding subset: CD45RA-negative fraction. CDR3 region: CASSQVMDTEAFF. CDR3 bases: TGTGCCAGCAGCCAAGTGATGGACACTGAAGCTTTCTTT.